This is a list of T cell receptor beta chains from one sample in a study of CD8 T cells in Susac syndrome. TCRdb re-called the immunoSEQ multiplex PCR reads with MiXCR, one entry per CDR3 protein. This sample has fewer than 85,000 distinct CDR3 sequences, with approximately 95% found just once. Source material: CD8+ T cells from PBMCs. These receptors all stem from a human donor with multiple sclerosis. Both conserved end residues are part of each CDR3. D genes are given only for firm matches. Some rows mark clone size as missing; the rest say once, few, many or name a class of expanded clone.

clone_size: NA
v_call: TRBV11-2
j_call: TRBJ2-2
d_call: NA
cdr3_aa: CASSLEYGAGSTGELFF
cdr3_nt: TGTGCCAGCAGCTTAGAGTACGGGGCAGGGTCGACCGGGGAGCTGTTTTTT

clone_size: NA
v_call: TRBV9
j_call: TRBJ1-1
d_call: TRBD1
cdr3_aa: CASTATGGPFTEAFF
cdr3_nt: TGTGCCAGTACCGCCACAGGGGGCCCGTTCACTGAAGCTTTCTTT

clone_size: NA
v_call: TRBV29-1
j_call: TRBJ2-3
d_call: NA
cdr3_aa: CSVANPGRSTDTQYF
cdr3_nt: TGCAGCGTCGCCAATCCGGGACGTAGCACAGATACGCAGTATTTT

clone_size: NA
v_call: TRBV6-4
j_call: TRBJ2-3
d_call: TRBD2
cdr3_aa: CASGTSGGSTDTQYF
cdr3_nt: TGTGCCAGCGGGACTAGCGGGGGCTCCACAGATACGCAGTATTTT

clone_size: NA
v_call: TRBV2
j_call: TRBJ2-2
d_call: NA
cdr3_aa: CASSDSGPELFF
cdr3_nt: TGTGCCAGCAGTGATTCGGGGCCGGAGCTGTTTTTT

clone_size: NA
v_call: TRBV29-1
j_call: TRBJ2-7
d_call: TRBD2
cdr3_aa: CSVGYTGLAEEEYF
cdr3_nt: TGCAGCGTAGGATATACAGGACTAGCGGAGGAGGAGTACTTC

clone_size: NA
v_call: TRBV29-1
j_call: TRBJ2-1
d_call: NA
cdr3_aa: CSAVRDEQFF
cdr3_nt: TGCAGTGCGGTCCGGGACGAGCAGTTCTTC

clone_size: once
v_call: TRBV6-2/TRBV6-3
j_call: TRBJ2-3
d_call: TRBD2
cdr3_aa: CASSYSTASGGHPDTQYF
cdr3_nt: TGTGCCAGCAGTTACTCTACCGCCAGCGGGGGGCACCCAGATACGCAGTATTTT

clone_size: NA
v_call: TRBV29-1
j_call: TRBJ1-3
d_call: NA
cdr3_aa: CSVLTEISSGNTIYF
cdr3_nt: TGCAGCGTTTTGACGGAGATCAGCTCTGGAAACACCATATATTTT

clone_size: NA
v_call: TRBV29-1
j_call: TRBJ2-1
d_call: TRBD2
cdr3_aa: CSVLTSGGGREQFF
cdr3_nt: TGCAGCGTCCTGACTAGCGGGGGCGGAAGGGAGCAGTTCTTC

clone_size: NA
v_call: TRBV2
j_call: TRBJ1-1
d_call: NA
cdr3_aa: CASSPKSRPAGTEAFF
cdr3_nt: TGTGCCAGCAGCCCTAAGTCTCGGCCCGCGGGCACTGAAGCTTTCTTT

clone_size: NA
v_call: TRBV13
j_call: TRBJ1-1
d_call: TRBD1
cdr3_aa: CASRPGTGEAEAFF
cdr3_nt: TGTGCCAGCAGACCCGGGACAGGGGAGGCTGAAGCTTTCTTT

clone_size: NA
v_call: TRBV6-6
j_call: TRBJ2-4
d_call: NA
cdr3_aa: CASLAGNIQYF
cdr3_nt: TGTGCCAGCCTAGCAGGGAACATTCAGTACTTC

clone_size: NA
v_call: TRBV6-5
j_call: TRBJ2-3
d_call: NA
cdr3_aa: CASSYGQGVTDTQYF
cdr3_nt: TGTGCCAGCAGTTACGGCCAAGGGGTAACAGATACGCAGTATTTT

clone_size: NA
v_call: TRBV12-3/TRBV12-4
j_call: TRBJ1-1
d_call: NA
cdr3_aa: CASSPSGNTEAFF
cdr3_nt: TGTGCCAGCAGCCCCTCTGGGAACACTGAAGCTTTCTTT

clone_size: NA
v_call: TRBV30
j_call: TRBJ2-7
d_call: NA
cdr3_aa: CAWSVVSPGEQYF
cdr3_nt: TGTGCCTGGAGTGTAGTAAGTCCCGGGGAGCAGTACTTC

clone_size: NA
v_call: TRBV19
j_call: TRBJ2-7
d_call: NA
cdr3_aa: CASRALHRTSYEQYF
cdr3_nt: TGTGCCAGTAGGGCACTCCACAGAACTTCCTACGAGCAGTACTTC

clone_size: NA
v_call: TRBV19
j_call: TRBJ1-4
d_call: NA
cdr3_aa: CASSAPPQPTNEKLFF
cdr3_nt: TGTGCCAGTAGTGCCCCTCCACAGCCGACTAATGAAAAACTGTTTTTT

clone_size: once
v_call: TRBV6-1
j_call: TRBJ2-7
d_call: NA
cdr3_aa: CASTPWGGAYEQYF
cdr3_nt: TGTGCCAGCACCCCGTGGGGCGGGGCCTACGAGCAGTACTTC

clone_size: NA
v_call: TRBV7-6
j_call: TRBJ2-3
d_call: TRBD2
cdr3_aa: CASSFGSGGGGTDTQYF
cdr3_nt: TGTGCCAGCAGCTTTGGGTCCGGCGGGGGGGGCACAGATACGCAGTATTTT

clone_size: NA
v_call: TRBV10-3
j_call: TRBJ1-1
d_call: NA
cdr3_aa: CAISESGEGYTEAFF
cdr3_nt: TGTGCCATCAGTGAGTCGGGCGAAGGGTACACTGAAGCTTTCTTT

clone_size: NA
v_call: TRBV2
j_call: TRBJ1-5
d_call: TRBD1
cdr3_aa: CASRPLGQGNQPQHF
cdr3_nt: TGTGCCAGCAGACCCCTCGGACAGGGTAATCAGCCCCAGCATTTT

clone_size: NA
v_call: TRBV12-3/TRBV12-4
j_call: TRBJ1-1
d_call: NA
cdr3_aa: CASSAGGYNTEAFF
cdr3_nt: TGTGCCAGCAGTGCCGGGGGGTACAACACTGAAGCTTTCTTT

clone_size: NA
v_call: TRBV9
j_call: TRBJ2-7
d_call: TRBD2
cdr3_aa: CASSLLAGGPNEQYF
cdr3_nt: TGTGCCAGCAGCTTACTAGCGGGAGGGCCCAACGAGCAGTACTTC

clone_size: NA
v_call: TRBV6-6
j_call: TRBJ1-2
d_call: NA
cdr3_aa: CASSYPNGLGYYGYTF
cdr3_nt: TGTGCCAGCAGTTACCCGAATGGGTTGGGTTACTATGGCTACACCTTC

clone_size: NA
v_call: TRBV12-3/TRBV12-4
j_call: TRBJ2-2
d_call: NA
cdr3_aa: CASSLADFTGELFF
cdr3_nt: TGTGCCAGCAGTTTGGCAGACTTCACCGGGGAGCTGTTTTTT